The following is a TCR beta chain sequence with its context. This specimen comes from a study of immune evolution from preneoplasia to lung adenocarcinoma. The CDR3 covers 16 residues. Generated by immunoSEQ multiplex PCR, the TCRdb table keeps only in-frame clones and is missing some. Of 15,000 to 20,000 clones in the sample, around 88% were seen once. The rearrangement links TRBV21-1 to TRBJ1-2; TRBD1 is taken as the D call from the table, unchecked against the DNA. TRBV21-1 is described as a pseudogene. The source is an older person with invasive lung adenocarcinoma. The sample comprised FFPE invasive lung adenocarcinoma tissue. CDR3 nucleotide sequence: TGTGCCAGCAGCACCGGGACAGATCATTCACCCTATGGCTACACCTTC. Amino acids: CASSTGTDHSPYGYTF.